This T cell receptor (beta chain) emerged from a study of CD8+CD57+ T cells in acquired aplastic anemia. Study as a whole: The study obtained an average of about 3.2 ug of DNA from sorted CD4+ and CD8+ cells.

Profiling of TCR beta VDJ combinations and CDR3 sequences used genomic DNA as template. TCRdb ran MiXCR on the reads and lists one entry per CDR3 protein. This sample carries hundreds of thousands of distinct CDR3 sequences, roughly 34% of them seen once, and the ten largest clones take approximately 0.82%. This CDR3 has 16 amino acids. Germline-derived CDR1 and CDR2 are ENHRY and SYGVKD. Trimming took 9 bases from V and 6 from J, leaving 26 bases between them. Only patients with CD8+CD57+ cell expansion on flow cytometry were chosen for sequencing. The enrolled patients all had severe acquired aplastic anemia. This clonotype showed up just a few times.

The sequencing input was sorted CD4+, CD8+, or CD8+CD57+ T cells (not recorded which) from PBMCs. The chain is built from TRBV10-3 and TRBJ1-2, with a possible D match to TRBD1 (5 bases). The receptor's source is a human donor with aplastic anemia. CDR3 protein: CAIAWGLTPLSDGYTF. In DNA form, the CDR3 reads TGTGCCATTGCGTGGGGCCTCACCCCCCTATCGGATGGCTACACCTTC.